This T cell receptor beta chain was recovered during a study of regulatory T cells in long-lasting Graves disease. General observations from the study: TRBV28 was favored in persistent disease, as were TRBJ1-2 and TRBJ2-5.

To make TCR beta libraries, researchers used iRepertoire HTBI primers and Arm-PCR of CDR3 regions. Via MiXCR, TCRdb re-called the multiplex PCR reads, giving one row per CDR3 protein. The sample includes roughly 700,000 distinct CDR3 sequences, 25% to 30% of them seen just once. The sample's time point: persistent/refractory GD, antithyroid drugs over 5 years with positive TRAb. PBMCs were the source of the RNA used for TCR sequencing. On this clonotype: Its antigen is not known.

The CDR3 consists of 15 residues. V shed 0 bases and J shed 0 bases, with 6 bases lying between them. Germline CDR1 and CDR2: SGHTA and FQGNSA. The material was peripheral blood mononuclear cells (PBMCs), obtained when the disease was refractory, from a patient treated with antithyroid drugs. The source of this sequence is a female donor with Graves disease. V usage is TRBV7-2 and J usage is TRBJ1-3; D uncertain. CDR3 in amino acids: CASSLAWGSGNTIYF. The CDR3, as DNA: TGTGCCAGCAGCTTAGCGTGGGGCTCTGGAAACACCATATATTTT.